This T cell receptor beta chain came from a study of shared clonotypes between healthy human individuals. Only Caucasian adults living in Nashville, Tennessee served as donors. The CDR3 length is 12 residues. In germline, CDR1 is MNHNY, CDR2 SVGAGI (reference sequence). Between the trimmed V and J ends, which lost 2 bases and 5 bases, there was a span of 7 bases. Replicate PCRs from sorted subsets contained approximately 190 ng DNA, which is 30,000 to 35,000 T cell genomes. Profiling relied on immunoSEQ multiplex PCR, and the TCRdb table lists in-frame clones only, not all of them. This table has about 2.4 million clones, more than 85% appearing once.

The chain links TRBV6-6 to TRBJ2-7; D gene uncertain. The receptor comes from a man aged 18 to 30 in good health. Some clones in this sample may be carry-over from other donors' samples. The sample was naive CD4+ T cells from PBMCs. As for subset: CD45RA+ positively selected. The CDR3 sequence: CASSYRPDEQYF. The CDR3 region has the DNA TGTGCCAGCAGTTACCGGCCGGACGAGCAGTACTTC.